This T cell receptor beta chain originates from a study of shared clonotypes between healthy human individuals. The assay was immunoSEQ multiplex PCR, and TCRdb's table has in-frame clones only and misses some. The sample yields some 1,400,000 clones, roughly 96% seen once. The source of this sequence is a man between 25 and 39 years old in good health. The specimen was naive CD4+ T cells sorted from blood. As to subset: CD45RA+ positively selected.

CDR3 in amino acids: CAIRGDSSSYNEQFF. For the CDR3, the DNA is TGTGCCATCAGAGGGGACTCAAGCTCCTACAATGAGCAGTTCTTC. The chain uses TRBV10-3 and TRBJ2-1; D possibly corresponds to TRBD2 (6 bases). V gave up 6 bases and J gave up 0 bases, with 12 bases separating them. CDR3 length equals 15 residues. Germline CDR1 is ENHRY and CDR2 is SYGVKD.